This TCR beta chain was sequenced for a study of T-cell reconstitution after alpha-beta-depleted transplantation in children. A TCRbeta library incorporating unique molecular identifiers was prepared. From the PCR reads, TCRdb called clonotypes with MiXCR, one entry per CDR3 protein. The sample lists 200,000 to 250,000 distinct CDR3 sequences, roughly a tenth seen once, with about 28% in the top ten. Study-level results: T-cell counts and diversity at one year following transplant were attributed mainly to newly produced T cells.

With respect to this clonotype: What it binds is not known.

The source material was PBMCs, sampled before TCRalphabeta/CD19-depleted stem cell transplant. This receptor was identified in a child in the first two years of life with acute myeloid leukemia, due to receive a stem cell transplant.

This chain's CDR3 is CASTNYNTGELFF. DNA for the CDR3: TGTGCCAGTACAAACTACAACACCGGGGAGCTGTTTTTT. The rearrangement joins TRBV19 to TRBJ2-2; D unclear. Per germline, CDR1 LNHDA and CDR2 SQIVND (reference sequence). The germline V and J ends were trimmed by 7 bases and 2 bases, with 8 bases remaining between them. This CDR3 comprises 13 residues. Variable domain in full (rest from reference TRBV19 and TRBJ2-2): DGGITQSPKYLFRKEGQNVTLSCEQNLNHDAMYWYRQDPGQGLRLIYYSQIVNDFQKGDIAEGYSVSREKKESFPLTVTSAQKNPTAFYLCASTNYNTGELFFGEGSRLTVL.